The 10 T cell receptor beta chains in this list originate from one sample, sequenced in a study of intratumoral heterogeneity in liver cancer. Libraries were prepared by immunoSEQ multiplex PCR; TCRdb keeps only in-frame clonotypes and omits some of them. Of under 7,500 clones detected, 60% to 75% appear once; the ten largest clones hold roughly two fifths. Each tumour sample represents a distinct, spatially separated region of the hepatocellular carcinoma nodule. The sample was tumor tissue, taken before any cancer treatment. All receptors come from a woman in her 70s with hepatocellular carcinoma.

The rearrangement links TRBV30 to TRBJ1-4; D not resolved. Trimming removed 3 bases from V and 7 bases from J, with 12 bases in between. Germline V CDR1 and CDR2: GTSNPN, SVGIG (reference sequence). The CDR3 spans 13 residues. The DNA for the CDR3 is TGTGCCTGGAGCACAGAAGGTGGTGAAAAACTGTTTTTT. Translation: CAWSTEGGEKLFF.

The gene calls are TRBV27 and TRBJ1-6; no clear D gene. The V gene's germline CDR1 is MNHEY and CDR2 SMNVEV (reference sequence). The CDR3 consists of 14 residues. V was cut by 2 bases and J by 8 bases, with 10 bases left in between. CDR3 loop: CASSLTHGDSPLHF. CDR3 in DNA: TGTGCCAGCAGTTTAACGCATGGGGATTCACCCCTCCACTTT.

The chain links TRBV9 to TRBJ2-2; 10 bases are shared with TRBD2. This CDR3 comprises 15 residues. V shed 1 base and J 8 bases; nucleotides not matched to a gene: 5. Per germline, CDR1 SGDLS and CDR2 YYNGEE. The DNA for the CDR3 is TGTGCCAGCAGCGTATCAACTAGCGGGGCGGGGGAGCTGTTTTTT. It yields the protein CASSVSTSGAGELFF.

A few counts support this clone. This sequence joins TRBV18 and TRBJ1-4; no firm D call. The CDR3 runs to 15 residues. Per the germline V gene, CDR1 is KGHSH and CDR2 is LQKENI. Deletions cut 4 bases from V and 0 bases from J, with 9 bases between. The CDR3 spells CASSREGATNEKLFF. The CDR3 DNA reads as TGTGCCAGCTCACGGGAGGGAGCAACTAATGAAAAACTGTTTTTT. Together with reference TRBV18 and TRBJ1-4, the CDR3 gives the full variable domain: NAGVMQNPRHLVRRRGQEARLRCSPMKGHSHVYWYRQLPEEGLKFMVYLQKENIIDESGMPKERFSAEFPKEGPSILRIQQVVRGDSAAYFCASSREGATNEKLFFGSGTQLSVL.

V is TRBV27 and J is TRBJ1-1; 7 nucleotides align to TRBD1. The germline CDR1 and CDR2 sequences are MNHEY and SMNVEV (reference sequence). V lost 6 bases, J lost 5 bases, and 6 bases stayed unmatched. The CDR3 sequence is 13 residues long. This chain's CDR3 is CASSLQGGTEAFF. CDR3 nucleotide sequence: TGTGCCAGCAGCCTCCAGGGGGGGACTGAAGCTTTCTTT.

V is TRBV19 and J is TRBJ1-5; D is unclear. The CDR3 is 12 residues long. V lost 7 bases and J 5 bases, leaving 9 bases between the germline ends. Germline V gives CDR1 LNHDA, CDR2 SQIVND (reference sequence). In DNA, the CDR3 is TGTGCCAGTACAGGTTTCCATCAGCCCCAGCATTTT. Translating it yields CASTGFHQPQHF. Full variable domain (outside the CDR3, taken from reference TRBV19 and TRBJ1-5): DGGITQSPKYLFRKEGQNVTLSCEQNLNHDAMYWYRQDPGQGLRLIYYSQIVNDFQKGDIAEGYSVSREKKESFPLTVTSAQKNPTAFYLCASTGFHQPQHFGDGTRLSIL.

The CDR3 sequence is CASSPGLDTQYF. The CDR3 coding sequence is TGCGCCAGCAGTCCGGGCTTAGATACGCAGTATTTT. The genes are TRBV5-1 and TRBJ2-3, with D unclear. The CDR3 length is 12 residues. Germline V gene lookup returns CDR1 SGHRS and CDR2 YFSETQ. V lost 5 bases, J lost 5 bases, and 9 bases lay in between.

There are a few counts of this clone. The CDR3 protein is CASSGVPNQPQHF. For the CDR3, the DNA is TGTGCCAGCTCGGGGGTTCCCAATCAGCCCCAGCATTTT. The chain combines TRBV12-3 or TRBV12-4 with TRBJ1-5; weak D call: TRBD1 (5 bases). The ends were cut back, 8 bases at V and 3 bases at J, with 11 bases in the middle. The CDR3 extends over 13 amino acids.

The CDR3, as DNA: TGTGCCAGCAGTTCAGGGGGCGGCTATGGCTACACCTTC. This codes for CASSSGGGYGYTF. This sequence joins TRBV6-5 and TRBJ1-2; 8 bases map to TRBD1. Germline CDR1 is MNHEY and CDR2 is SVGAGI. Trimming cost V 4 bases and J 4 bases; bases outside gene matches: 2. The CDR3 sequence is 13 residues long.

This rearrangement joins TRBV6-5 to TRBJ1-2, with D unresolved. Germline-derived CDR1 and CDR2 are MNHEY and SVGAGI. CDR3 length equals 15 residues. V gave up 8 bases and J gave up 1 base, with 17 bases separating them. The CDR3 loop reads CASRVGSASNYGYTF. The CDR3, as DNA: TGTGCCAGCCGGGTCGGGTCGGCTAGTAACTATGGCTACACCTTC.